This record concerns one T cell receptor (beta chain) sequence. There is no known antigen for this receptor. No base quality information exists; no much larger clone differs at one position. This entry comes from a study of T cell repertoires in cytomegalovirus infection (dated by TCRdb to about 2019). About the investigation overall: The HLA type of each donor mattered for the analysis, because public TCR beta signatures pointed to carriage of CMV infection along with the matching HLA type. Results and caveats for the whole study, not just this receptor: The ex vivo response was dominated by HLA-C-restricted CMV-specific TCR beta clonotypes, which also provided the single most frequent clonotype in two of eight donors. In both this cohort and an independent cohort of under 450 donors, the cumulative frequency of public TCR beta family members distinguished carriers of CMV infection plus the relevant HLA type.

Sequencing relied on an Illumina HiSeq 1500. In TCRdb, the public reads were trimmed at Q25 with fastp and aligned with MiXCR, with productive beta chains retained. Merged by CDR3 protein, the rows form single entries marked with the most common genes and DNA. This sample holds 250,000 to 300,000 distinct CDR3 sequences; about 13% were observed only once. The top ten constitute about 10% of the sample. Sequences SGHDN (CDR1) and FVKESK (CDR2) are obtained from the germline V gene. V is cut by 1 base and J by 5 bases, and the space between the germline ends is 7 bases. Including cysteine and phenylalanine, the CDR3 has 13 amino acids. CDR3 DNA only is kept here, 39 bases in frame from base 1.

Recombination linked TRBV14 to TRBJ2-3; the D gene identity is not certain. The material sequenced was PBMCs. The sequence derives from a human donor in good health (CMV status not recorded). Some clones in this sample may be carry-over from other donors' samples. The sequenced DNA: TGTGCCAGCAGCCAAGCCCGGATAGATACGCAGTATTTT. Translated, it gives CASSQARIDTQYF.